Following are 4 T cell receptor beta chains from one sample sequenced in a study of shared clonotypes between healthy human individuals. As defined, naive CD8 cells were CD45RO-negative and positively selected for CCR7, with terminally differentiated effector memory CD45RA+ cells excluded. Measured with immunoSEQ multiplex PCR; TCRdb has only the in-frame clones, and not every one. The profile shows millions of clones, about 95% of them singletons. Sequenced input: naive CD8+ T cells sorted from blood. Source of these receptors: a man younger than 35 in good health.

The chain is built from TRBV6-6 and TRBJ2-7, with TRBD1 matching over 8 bases. V trimming: 1 base; J trimming: 2 bases; junction bases outside the gene matches: 4. This CDR3 is built from 15 residues. Germline V gene data show CDR1 as MNHNY and CDR2 as SVGAGI (reference sequence). In DNA form, the CDR3 reads TGTGCCAGCAGTTACTTCAGGGGGCCCCCCTACGAGCAGTACTTC. Protein: CASSYFRGPPYEQYF.

The rearrangement links TRBV19 to TRBJ1-1, with D unclear. V lost 8 bases and J lost 6, with 16 bases in between. The germline CDR1 and CDR2 sequences are LNHDA and SQIVND (reference sequence). CDR3 length: 13 amino acids. The CDR3 loop is CASQPQSFAEAFF. The CDR3 DNA reads as TGTGCCAGTCAACCCCAGAGTTTCGCTGAAGCTTTCTTT.

The table lists this clone with a count of one. V usage is TRBV7-9 and J usage is TRBJ2-5; 7 bases match TRBD1. The trim removed 5 bases at V and 5 bases at J, leaving 2 bases unmatched. The germline V gene has CDR1 SEHNR and CDR2 FQNEAQ (reference sequence). This CDR3 is built from 12 residues. CDR3 nucleotide sequence: TGTGCCAGCAGCCACAGGGGTGAGACCCAGTACTTC. As protein: CASSHRGETQYF. Drawing the rest from reference TRBV7-9 and TRBJ2-5, the complete variable domain is DTGVSQNPRHKITKRGQNVTFRCDPISEHNRLYWYRQTLGQGPEFLTYFQNEAQLEKSRLLSDRFSAERPKGSFSTLEIQRTEQGDSAMYLCASSHRGETQYFGPGTRLLVL.

The V call is TRBV27, the J call TRBJ2-2; 9 bases agree with TRBD1. Germline V gene data show CDR1 as MNHEY and CDR2 as SMNVEV (reference sequence). The CDR3 runs to 18 residues. After removal of 5 bases from V and 4 bases from J, the junction contained 14 bases not matched to a gene. The CDR3 here is CASSQGTGIIASTGELFF. CDR3 DNA sequence: TGTGCCAGCAGTCAGGGGACAGGGATCATAGCGAGCACCGGGGAGCTGTTTTTT.